A selection of T cell receptor beta chains follows, all from one sample in a study of T-cell memory formation after mild COVID-19. TCRdb called the 5' RACE reads again in MiXCR, with one record for every CDR3 protein. The repertoire holds around 320,000 distinct CDR3 sequences, around 27% seen once, with roughly 14% in the top ten. The sequencing input was PBMCs or a T cell subset sorted from them (not recorded which). These TCRs come from an adult woman who had mild COVID-19 (a few samples of this study predate the infection). Cell type and time point are not known. CDR3s include the opening cysteine and the closing phenylalanine or tryptophan. A D gene is named only where the DNA matches it firmly. Clone sizes are given selectively: once, few, many, or a class where the clone is expanded.

d_call | j_call | v_call | clone_size | cdr3_aa | cdr3_nt
NA | TRBJ1-5 | TRBV20-1 | few | CSAVRDSNQPQHF | TGCAGTGCAGTCCGGGACAGCAATCAGCCCCAGCATTTT
NA | TRBJ2-1 | TRBV7-8 | NA | CASSPRVGRVSYNEQFF | TGTGCCAGCAGCCCTCGCGTCGGGCGGGTCTCCTACAATGAGCAGTTCTTC
NA | TRBJ2-5 | TRBV4-3 | NA | CASSQDWLGAVETQYF | TGCGCCAGCAGCCAAGATTGGTTGGGGGCTGTTGAGACCCAGTACTTC
NA | TRBJ1-1 | TRBV19 | few | CASSISRNTEAFF | TGTGCCAGTAGTATCAGTCGGAACACTGAAGCTTTCTTT
NA | TRBJ1-3 | TRBV20-1 | NA | CSARDYRIPSGNTIYF | TGCAGTGCTAGAGATTACAGGATCCCCTCTGGAAACACCATATATTTT
TRBD1 | TRBJ1-1 | TRBV20-1 | few | CSASYRGMNTEAFF | TGCAGTGCAAGCTACAGGGGTATGAACACTGAAGCTTTCTTT
NA | TRBJ2-2 | TRBV6-2/TRBV6-3 | many | CAAGRGRYSNTGELFF | TGTGCCGCTGGGCGAGGCCGGTACTCGAACACCGGGGAGCTGTTTTTT
TRBD2 | TRBJ2-3 | TRBV4-1 | few | CASSQSGGAIADTQYF | TGCGCCAGCAGCCAAAGCGGGGGGGCCATCGCAGATACGCAGTATTTT
TRBD2 | TRBJ2-3 | TRBV12-3/TRBV12-4 | NA | CASSLRAGGSITQYF | TGTGCCAGCAGTTTACGGGCGGGCGGGAGTATCACGCAGTATTTT
NA | TRBJ1-5 | TRBV12-3/TRBV12-4 | once | CASRIGALDQPQHF | TGTGCCAGCAGAATAGGGGCGCTTGATCAGCCCCAGCATTTT